This TCR beta chain was captured in a study of blood T cell repertoires in COVID-19. Whole-study context: Specimens from acute and convalescent COVID-19 originated in the United States, Italy and Spain.

The CDR3 loop spans 12 amino acids. Trimming cost V 6 bases and J 4 bases, with 10 bases left between them. Germline V gene sequence: CDR1 MDHEN, CDR2 SYDVKM. Original processing notes: Reference gene primer amplification gave estimated nucleated cell counts. Libraries were prepared by immunoSEQ multiplex PCR; TCRdb keeps only in-frame clonotypes and omits some of them. That table furnishes V, J and clone size, whereas the DNA furnished D and trimming. The sample yields about 130,000 clones, approximately 77% seen once. The TCR originated in a man at least 80 years old with acute or convalescent COVID-19. Sequenced: peripheral blood. The chain combines TRBV28 with TRBJ2-7; D may be TRBD1 (6 bases). CDR3: CASRATGYEQYF. The CDR3 DNA reads TGTGCCAGCAGGGCCACAGGGTACGAGCAGTACTTC.